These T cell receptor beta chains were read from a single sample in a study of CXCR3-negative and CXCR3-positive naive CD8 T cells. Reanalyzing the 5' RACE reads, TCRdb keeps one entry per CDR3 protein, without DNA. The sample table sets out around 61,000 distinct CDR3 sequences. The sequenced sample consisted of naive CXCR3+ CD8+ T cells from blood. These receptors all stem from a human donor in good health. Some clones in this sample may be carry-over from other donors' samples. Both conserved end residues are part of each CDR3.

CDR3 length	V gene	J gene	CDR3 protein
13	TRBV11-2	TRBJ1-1	CASSDTTNTEAFF
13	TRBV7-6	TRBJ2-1	CASSFGEYNEQFF
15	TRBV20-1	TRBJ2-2	CSARDGGTDTGELFF
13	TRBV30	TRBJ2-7	CAWSVQGTGEQYF
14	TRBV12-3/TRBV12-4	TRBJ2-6	CASGGGSGANVLTF
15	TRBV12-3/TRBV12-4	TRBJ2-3	CASSFASGFTDTQYF
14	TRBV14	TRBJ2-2	CASSRQGSAGELFF
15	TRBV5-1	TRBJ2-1	CASKTSGGVYNEQFF
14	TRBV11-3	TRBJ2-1	CASSSSQYAIEQFF
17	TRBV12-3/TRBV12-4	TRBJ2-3	CASSRIGGASSTDTQYF
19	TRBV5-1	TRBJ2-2	CASSLVWGALTDNTGELFF
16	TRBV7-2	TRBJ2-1	CASRFRLAGPYNEQFF
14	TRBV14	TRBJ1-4	CASSQVGVREKLFF
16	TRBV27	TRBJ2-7	CASSSLPGQGSYEQYF
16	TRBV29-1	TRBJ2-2	CSVEDLGGGPTGELFF
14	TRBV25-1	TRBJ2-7	CASSEVHSSYEQYF
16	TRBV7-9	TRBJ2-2	CASSSSSGANTGELFF
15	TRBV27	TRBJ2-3	CASSWIGGAGDTQYF
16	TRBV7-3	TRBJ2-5	CASSAWGLAEGETQYF
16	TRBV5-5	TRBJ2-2	CASSPVFYSNTGELFF
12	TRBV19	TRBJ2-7	CASSTGSYDQYF
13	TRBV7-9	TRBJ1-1	CASSPQGNTEAFF
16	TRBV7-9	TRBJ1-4	CASSLTTGTPHEKLFF
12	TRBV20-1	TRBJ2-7	CSARGGPYEQYF
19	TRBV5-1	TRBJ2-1	CASSSQDSEGVIFDNEQFF
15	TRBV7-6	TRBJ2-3	CASSSSPGTSDTQYF
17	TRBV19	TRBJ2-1	CASSIGQPGILIHEQFF
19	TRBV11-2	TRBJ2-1	CASSLDGLAGERSYNEQFF
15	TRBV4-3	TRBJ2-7	CASSQEAGGLYEQYF
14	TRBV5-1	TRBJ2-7	CASSLEQLSYEQYF
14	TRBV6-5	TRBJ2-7	CASSYGPGAYEQYF
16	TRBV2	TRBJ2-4	CASREAGYLAKNIQYF
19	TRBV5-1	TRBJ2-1	CASSLEVSPTDSSYNEQFF
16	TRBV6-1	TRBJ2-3	CASSEEASGGTDTQYF
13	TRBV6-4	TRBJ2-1	CASREGTYNEQFF
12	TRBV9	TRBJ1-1	CASSPLASEAFF
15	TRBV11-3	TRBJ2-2	CASSPPDSIVGELFF
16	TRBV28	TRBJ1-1	CASSSWTGEGNTEAFF
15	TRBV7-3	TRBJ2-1	CASSHGLAGNNEQFF
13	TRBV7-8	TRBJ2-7	CASSFFREDEQYF
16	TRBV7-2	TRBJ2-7	CASSLAPSGGAYEQYF
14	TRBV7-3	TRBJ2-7	CASSLAGGEYEQYF
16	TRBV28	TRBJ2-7	CASSLPGGGPRYEQYF
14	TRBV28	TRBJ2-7	CASSLADRGYEQYF
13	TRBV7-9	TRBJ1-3	CASSLAPPNTIYF
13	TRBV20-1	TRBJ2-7	CSAPPLTTYEQYF
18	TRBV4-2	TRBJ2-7	CASSQGPLGGGPSYEQYF
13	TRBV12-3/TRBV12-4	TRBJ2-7	CASSLQTGVEQYF
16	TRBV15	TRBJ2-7	CATSLFFVAGDHEQYF
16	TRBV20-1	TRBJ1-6	CSARGSLSSYNSPLHF
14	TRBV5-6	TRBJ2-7	CASSSRETPYEQYF
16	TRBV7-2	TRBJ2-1	CASSLEPAGSYNEQFF
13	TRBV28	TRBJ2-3	CASRDRGTDTQYF
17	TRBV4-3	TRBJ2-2	CASSQELTGGAAGELFF